This is a list of T cell receptor beta chains from one sample in a study of naive and memory T cell subsets. TCRdb recomputed calls from the UMI-ligation and nested PCR reads with MiXCR, one row per CDR3 protein. The sample includes about 150,000 distinct CDR3 sequences, about a sixth seen only once; the top ten take just over 0.14%. The specimen was naive CD4+ T cells from blood. The receptors here all came from a human donor in good health. Both conserved end residues are part of each CDR3. D genes are given only for firm matches. Size is omitted from some rows. Given values are once, few, many or a class for expanded clones.

D gene	V gene	J gene	clone size	CDR3 length	CDR3 DNA	CDR3 protein
.	TRBV20-1	TRBJ2-2	few	15	TGCAGTGCTAGAGATGCCAGAATGAACACCGGGGAGCTGTTTTTT	CSARDARMNTGELFF
TRBD2	TRBV4-1	TRBJ2-7	.	14	TGCGCCAGCAGCCGTGGGGCGGGAGTTGGCGAGCAGTACTTC	CASSRGAGVGEQYF
TRBD2	TRBV28	TRBJ2-7	.	12	TGTGCCAGCACTAGCGGGATCTACGAGCAGTACTTC	CASTSGIYEQYF
.	TRBV12-3/TRBV12-4	TRBJ2-1	.	14	TGTGCCAGCAGTCTCCGGGTCTCATTCGATGAGCAGTTCTTC	CASSLRVSFDEQFF
.	TRBV5-1	TRBJ2-1	.	14	TGCGCCAGCAGCCTGACTAGGGGGCACGATGAGCAGTTCTTC	CASSLTRGHDEQFF
TRBD2	TRBV6-2/TRBV6-3	TRBJ2-5	few	17	TGTGCCCGAGACAGCATTCACGGGAGGGGGGCACAAGAGACCCAGTACTTC	CARDSIHGRGAQETQYF
.	TRBV7-2	TRBJ2-3	.	15	TGTGCCAGCAGCTTAGAAAGCCGATGCACAGATACGCAGTATTTT	CASSLESRCTDTQYF
TRBD2	TRBV20-1	TRBJ2-1	many	16	TGCAGTGCTAGAGGGACCCTAGCGGGAGGGTGGAATGAGCAGTTCTTC	CSARGTLAGGWNEQFF
TRBD2	TRBV5-6	TRBJ2-4	few	17	TGTGCCAGCAGCAGGGGACTAGCGGGATCAACCAAAAACATTCAGTACTTC	CASSRGLAGSTKNIQYF
.	TRBV10-3	TRBJ1-6	few	13	TGTGCCATCAGAGGGACGGCGAATTCACCCCTCCACTTT	CAIRGTANSPLHF
TRBD1	TRBV7-9	TRBJ2-3	many	16	TGTGCCAGCAGCTTATCTCGCGACAGGGGGCCATATACGCAGTATTTT	CASSLSRDRGPYTQYF
TRBD2	TRBV5-1	TRBJ2-7	few	13	TGCGCCAGCAGCTTGCCTAGCGGGGACGAGCAGTACTTC	CASSLPSGDEQYF
TRBD2	TRBV6-5	TRBJ2-1	few	17	TGTGCCAGCAGCCGGGGTGGGGGTAGCGGGAGAGGGAATGAGCAGTTCTTC	CASSRGGGSGRGNEQFF
.	TRBV29-1	TRBJ2-2	many	13	TGCAGCGTTGCCAACAGGAACACCGGGGAGCTGTTTTTT	CSVANRNTGELFF
.	TRBV28	TRBJ2-7	.	17	TGTGCCAGCAGTTTGGGGCGGATGACGGTGAGCTCCTACGAGCAGTACTTC	CASSLGRMTVSSYEQYF
.	TRBV11-2	TRBJ2-5	few	15	TGTGCCAGCAGCCGACGTGGGGCAGGACAAGAGACCCAGTACTTC	CASSRRGAGQETQYF
.	TRBV12-3/TRBV12-4	TRBJ2-7	few	14	TGTGCCAGCAGTGGCGACAGGAGCTCCTACGAGCAGTACTTC	CASSGDRSSYEQYF
TRBD1	TRBV6-2/TRBV6-3	TRBJ1-1	.	15	TGTGCCAGCAGACACGGACAGGGGGGTGGCACTGAAGCTTTCTTT	CASRHGQGGGTEAFF
.	TRBV5-1	TRBJ2-7	.	13	TGCGCCAGCAGCTTGGCCGAATCCTACGAGCAGTACTTC	CASSLAESYEQYF
TRBD1	TRBV20-1	TRBJ1-4	.	14	TGCAGTGCTAACAGGGGGCCGGCCGGTGAAAAACTGTTTTTT	CSANRGPAGEKLFF
.	TRBV29-1	TRBJ1-1	few	11	TGCAGCGTTGGACGGGGAACTGAAGCTTTCTTT	CSVGRGTEAFF
.	TRBV30	TRBJ2-7	few	13	TGTGCCTGGAGTTTGCCATACTCCTACGAGCAGTACTTC	CAWSLPYSYEQYF
.	TRBV12-3/TRBV12-4	TRBJ2-1	.	15	TGTGCCAGCAGTTTTGCGGGGTCCATTAACAATGAGCAGTTCTTC	CASSFAGSINNEQFF
.	TRBV11-2	TRBJ2-3	many	14	TGTGCCAGCAGGATGGCATTCGGGACAGATACGCAGTATTTT	CASRMAFGTDTQYF
TRBD2	TRBV20-1	TRBJ2-3	few	15	TGCAGTGCTAGCCAAAGGACTAGCGGCACAGATACGCAGTATTTT	CSASQRTSGTDTQYF
.	TRBV20-1	TRBJ2-1	few	11	TGCAGTGCTACGGTGACTCAGAGGTTATTCTTC	CSATVTQRLFF
.	TRBV5-5	TRBJ1-5	.	15	TGTGCCAGCTCACGGGGGGGCTCCCAGGGGAAGCCCCAGCATTTT	CASSRGGSQGKPQHF
.	TRBV5-5	TRBJ2-1	.	14	TGTGCCAGCAGCTTGGGGTGGGGGGTAGAGGAGAAGTTCTTC	CASSLGWGVEEKFF
.	TRBV18	TRBJ2-1	few	15	TGTGCCAGCTCACCAAAACAGATCTCCTACAATGAGCAGTTCTTC	CASSPKQISYNEQFF
.	TRBV24-1	TRBJ2-2	many	22	TGTGCCACCAGTGCCCCCGCAGGGGACAGGGTCTCTAGCGGGAAGAACACCGGGGAGCTGTTTTTT	CATSAPAGDRVSSGKNTGELFF
.	TRBV29-1	TRBJ1-1	few	12	TGCAGCGTTGAAGGAGGTGGCACTGAAGCTTTCTTT	CSVEGGGTEAFF
.	TRBV30	TRBJ2-3	.	14	TGTGCCTGGAGTGCGGGGTCCCCAGCAGATACGCAGTATTTT	CAWSAGSPADTQYF
.	TRBV6-2/TRBV6-3	TRBJ2-1	.	11	TGTGCCAGCGGGCAGTCGGGTGAGCAGTTCTTC	CASGQSGEQFF
TRBD2	TRBV20-1	TRBJ2-3	.	15	TGCAGTGCACAGTCTAGCGGATTTAGCACAGATACGCAGTATTTT	CSAQSSGFSTDTQYF
.	TRBV9	TRBJ1-2	.	13	TGTGCCAGCAGCGTTCTGGGGTCCTATGGCTACACCTTC	CASSVLGSYGYTF
.	TRBV5-1	TRBJ2-7	few	14	TGCGCCAGCAGCTTGTCAGGGGTTATCGACGAGCAGTACTTC	CASSLSGVIDEQYF
TRBD1	TRBV5-1	TRBJ1-6	.	16	TGCGCCAGCAGCCCGGGGACAGAAGTCTATAATTCACCCCTCCACTTT	CASSPGTEVYNSPLHF
.	TRBV4-1	TRBJ2-5	few	15	TGCGCCAGCAGCCCACCCCCACCTATCCAAGAGACCCAGTACTTC	CASSPPPPIQETQYF
.	TRBV19	TRBJ1-1	.	13	TGTGCCAGTAGTATAGGCCCCAGCACTGAAGCTTTCTTT	CASSIGPSTEAFF
TRBD1	TRBV7-2	TRBJ2-7	many	16	TGTGCCAGCAGGTCAGAGCCGGGACAGGGGGGACACGAGCAGTACTTC	CASRSEPGQGGHEQYF
TRBD2	TRBV29-1	TRBJ2-3	.	14	TGCAGCGTTGAAGCGGGAGGGCCTGTAGATACGCAGTATTTT	CSVEAGGPVDTQYF
TRBD2	TRBV5-1	TRBJ2-1	few	16	TGCGCCAGCAGTTCTAAAGCGGGAGTTTCCTACAATGAGCAGTTCTTC	CASSSKAGVSYNEQFF
TRBD1	TRBV12-3/TRBV12-4	TRBJ1-4	.	14	TGTGCCAGCAGTCCGGGACAGAAAAATGAAAAACTGTTTTTT	CASSPGQKNEKLFF
.	TRBV7-8	TRBJ2-7	.	15	TGTGCCAGCAGCTTGGTCGGAGAACCGTCGTACGAGCAGTACTTC	CASSLVGEPSYEQYF
.	TRBV3-1	TRBJ2-7	.	12	TGTGCCAGCAGCCAAACAGCGTTCGAGCAGTACTTC	CASSQTAFEQYF